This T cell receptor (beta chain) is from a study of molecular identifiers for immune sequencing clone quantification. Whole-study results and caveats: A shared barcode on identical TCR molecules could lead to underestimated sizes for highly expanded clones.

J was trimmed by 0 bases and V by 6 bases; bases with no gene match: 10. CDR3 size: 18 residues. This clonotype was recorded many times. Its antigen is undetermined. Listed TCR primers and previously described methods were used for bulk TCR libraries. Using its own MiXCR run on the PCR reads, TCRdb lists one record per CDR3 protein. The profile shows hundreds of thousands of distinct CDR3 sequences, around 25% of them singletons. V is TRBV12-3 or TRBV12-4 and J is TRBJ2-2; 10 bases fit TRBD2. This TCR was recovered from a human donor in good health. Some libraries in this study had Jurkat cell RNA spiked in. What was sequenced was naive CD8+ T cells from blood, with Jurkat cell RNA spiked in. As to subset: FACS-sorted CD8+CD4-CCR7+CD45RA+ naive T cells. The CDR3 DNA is TGTGCCAGCAGCACCCTAACTAGCGGGGTGACGAACACCGGGGAGCTGTTTTTT. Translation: CASSTLTSGVTNTGELFF.